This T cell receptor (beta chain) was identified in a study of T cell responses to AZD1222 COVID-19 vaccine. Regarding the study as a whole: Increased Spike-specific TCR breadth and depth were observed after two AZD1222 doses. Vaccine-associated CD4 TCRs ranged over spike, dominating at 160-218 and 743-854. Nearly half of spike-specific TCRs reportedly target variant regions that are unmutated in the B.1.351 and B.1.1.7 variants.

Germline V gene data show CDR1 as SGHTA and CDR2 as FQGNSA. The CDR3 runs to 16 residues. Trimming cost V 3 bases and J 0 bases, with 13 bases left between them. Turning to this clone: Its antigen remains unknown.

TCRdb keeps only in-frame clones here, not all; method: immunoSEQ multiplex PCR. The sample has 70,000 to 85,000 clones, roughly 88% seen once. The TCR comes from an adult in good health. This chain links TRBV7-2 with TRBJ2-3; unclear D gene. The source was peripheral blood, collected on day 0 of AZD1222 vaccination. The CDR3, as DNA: TGTGCCAGCAGCTTCCTGGGGTCTCCTAGCACAGATACGCAGTATTTT. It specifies CASSFLGSPSTDTQYF.